A selection of T cell receptor beta chains follows, all from one sample in a study of blood T cell repertoires in COVID-19. The protocol was immunoSEQ multiplex PCR, while the TCRdb copy is restricted to in-frame clones and leaves out a portion. The sample has 180,000 or so clones; roughly 87% are singletons. The material sequenced was PBMCs or T cells enriched from blood (not recorded which). The source of these receptors is a man aged 45 to 65 who had recovered from COVID-19. The CDR3 runs from the conserved cysteine through the conserved F or W. The D gene is left open where the match is weak. The size of a clone is reported for some rows only, either as once, few or many, or as a class for expanded clones.

len	abundance	v_gene	d_gene	j_gene	CDR3nt	CDR3aa
13	NA	TRBV6-5	NA	TRBJ2-7	TGTGCCAGCAGTTTGTTGGGAGTCACCGAGCAGTACTTC	CASSLLGVTEQYF
16	few	TRBV7-8	TRBD2	TRBJ2-5	TGTGCCAGCAGCGCCCGAAAATCTAGCGGGGGGTCGACCCAGTACTTC	CASSARKSSGGSTQYF
14	NA	TRBV27	NA	TRBJ1-2	TGTGCCAGCAGTTTAAGGTTTCAGGGAAGTGGCTACACCTTC	CASSLRFQGSGYTF
18	once	TRBV15	TRBD1	TRBJ1-3	TGTGCCACCAGCAGAGAGAGACAGGGACTGTTGTCTGGAAACACCATATATTTT	CATSRERQGLLSGNTIYF
16	NA	TRBV5-4	TRBD2	TRBJ2-1	TGTGCCAGCAGCGGAAGGACTAGCGGGCACTACAATGAGCAGTTCTTC	CASSGRTSGHYNEQFF
13	NA	TRBV7-9	NA	TRBJ1-2	TGTGCCAGCAGCTTAGAGGCAGGGGACGGCTACACCTTC	CASSLEAGDGYTF
20	few	TRBV6-2/TRBV6-3	NA	TRBJ2-7	TGTGCCAGCAGTTACCCCCTAAAGAAGTTATCAGGGACATCCTCCTACGAGCAGTACTTC	CASSYPLKKLSGTSSYEQYF
15	NA	TRBV18	TRBD1	TRBJ1-2	TGTGCCAGCGTCCGGGACAGGGGTAAAACAGCTGGCTACACCTTC	CASVRDRGKTAGYTF
18	few	TRBV4-1	NA	TRBJ1-2	TGCGCCAGCAGCCTACCATTTACCGGGACACAAAAGTCCTATGGCTACACCTTC	CASSLPFTGTQKSYGYTF
13	NA	TRBV19	NA	TRBJ1-3	TGTGCCAGTGCACAGGAGAATGGAAACACCATATATTTT	CASAQENGNTIYF
15	NA	TRBV2	TRBD2	TRBJ2-1	TGTGCCAGCAGTGGGACTAGCGGGAGGTTCAATGAGCAGTTCTTC	CASSGTSGRFNEQFF
14	NA	TRBV7-9	NA	TRBJ1-2	TGTGCCAGCAGCCTAGAGGCAGGGAACTATGGCTACACCTTC	CASSLEAGNYGYTF
14	NA	TRBV7-9	TRBD1	TRBJ1-3	TGTGCCAGCAAAAGGACAGGTCGTGGGAACACCATATATTTT	CASKRTGRGNTIYF
12	NA	TRBV3-1/TRBV3-2	NA	TRBJ2-1	TGTGCCAGCAGCCGGGAGTCGGATGAGCAGTTCTTC	CASSRESDEQFF
15	once	TRBV9	NA	TRBJ1-2	TGTGCCAGCAGCGTCACATCTACAGGGCTCCCTGGCTACACCTTC	CASSVTSTGLPGYTF
13	NA	TRBV19	NA	TRBJ1-4	TGTGCCAGTATGGGGCAGGGAAGTTGGAAACTGTTTTTT	CASMGQGSWKLFF
16	few	TRBV7-8	NA	TRBJ1-4	TGTGCCAGCAGCTTAGTGGGGGGGACCGGTAATGAAAAACTGTTTTTT	CASSLVGGTGNEKLFF
14	once	TRBV5-6	NA	TRBJ1-1	TGTGCCAGCAGCTTTCCGGGAGTGAACACTGAAGCTTTCTTT	CASSFPGVNTEAFF
14	once	TRBV6-1	NA	TRBJ1-1	TGTGCCAGCAGTGAATTGGGGGCCGAGACTGAAGCTTTCTTT	CASSELGAETEAFF
14	NA	TRBV5-1	TRBD1	TRBJ1-1	TGCGCCAGCAGCTTGGAGGGGGCAGACACTGAAGCTTTCTTT	CASSLEGADTEAFF
12	NA	TRBV7-2	TRBD1	TRBJ1-2	TGTGCCAGCAGCCCGACAGGGTATGGCTACACCTTC	CASSPTGYGYTF
18	NA	TRBV4-1	TRBD1	TRBJ1-3	TGCGCCAGCAGCCAAGGAACCGGGACAGAAATTTCTGGAAACACCATATATTTT	CASSQGTGTEISGNTIYF
16	once	TRBV7-2	TRBD2	TRBJ2-5	TGTGCCAGCAGCTTAGGCAGCGGGGGGGCCGGTGAGACCCAGTACTTC	CASSLGSGGAGETQYF
15	few	TRBV27	NA	TRBJ1-6	TGTGCCAGCAGTCAGGGGCCCAGGGCTAATTCACCCCTCCACTTT	CASSQGPRANSPLHF
11	NA	TRBV3-1/TRBV3-2	NA	TRBJ2-3	TGTGCCAGCAGCCCTTTAGATACGCAGTATTTT	CASSPLDTQYF
15	once	TRBV18	TRBD1	TRBJ1-3	TGTGCCAGCTCAGCCTCAGGGGGCTCTGGAAACACCATATATTTT	CASSASGGSGNTIYF
15	NA	TRBV15	TRBD1	TRBJ1-5	TGTGCCACCAGCAGAGTGACAGGGGCTGGACAGCCCCAGCATTTT	CATSRVTGAGQPQHF
15	NA	TRBV5-4	TRBD2	TRBJ2-5	TGTGCCAGCAGCGGGTTAGCGGGCGGTGGGGAGACCCAGTACTTC	CASSGLAGGGETQYF
18	NA	TRBV24-1	TRBD2	TRBJ2-1	TGTGCCACCAGTGATTCCGGGACTAGCGGGAGGGCCGTAAATGAGCAGTTCTTC	CATSDSGTSGRAVNEQFF
16	NA	TRBV28	TRBD2	TRBJ2-2	TGTGCCAGCAGCGAAACGACTAGCGGGAGGGACGGGGAGCTGTTTTTT	CASSETTSGRDGELFF
12	few	TRBV28	NA	TRBJ2-7	TGTGCCAGCAGTTTTAGCTCCTACGAGCAGTACTTC	CASSFSSYEQYF
13	NA	TRBV2	TRBD1	TRBJ1-1	TGTGCCAGCACAGGACAGGGGGCTACTGAAGCTTTCTTT	CASTGQGATEAFF
19	NA	TRBV7-2	TRBD2	TRBJ2-1	TGTGCCAGCAGACCTTTAGCGGGGGGGTCTTATAGGCGGCGGATCGAGCAGTTCTTC	CASRPLAGGSYRRRIEQFF
14	NA	TRBV14	NA	TRBJ1-4	TGTGCCAGCAGCCAGTATAGAAATAATGAAAAACTGTTTTTT	CASSQYRNNEKLFF
13	NA	TRBV7-9	NA	TRBJ1-2	TGTGCCAGCATCCTACAGGGCATAGGAGGCTACACCTTC	CASILQGIGGYTF
16	NA	TRBV2	NA	TRBJ2-1	TGTGCCAGCAGGACAGGGCTAGCGGGTAACTACAATGAGCAGTTCTTC	CASRTGLAGNYNEQFF
13	NA	TRBV6-5	NA	TRBJ2-3	TGTGCCAGCAGTTACACGGGGATAGATACGCAGTATTTT	CASSYTGIDTQYF
13	NA	TRBV5-4	NA	TRBJ1-2	TGTGCCAGCAGCTTGGACAGGGCCTGGGGCTACACCTTC	CASSLDRAWGYTF
17	NA	TRBV27	NA	TRBJ1-4	TGTGCCAGCAGTCCCATCCGGTCCCGTGACAGTTATGAAAAACTGTTTTTT	CASSPIRSRDSYEKLFF
17	few	TRBV9	TRBD1	TRBJ1-4	TGTGCCAGCAGCCCCAGGACAGGCCTCACGGCTAATGAAAAACTGTTTTTT	CASSPRTGLTANEKLFF
15	NA	TRBV5-5	NA	TRBJ1-3	TGTGCCAGCAGCTTGGATTACTCATCGGGAAACACCATATATTTT	CASSLDYSSGNTIYF
17	few	TRBV24-1	TRBD2	TRBJ2-3	TGTGCCACCAGTGGTCCCACCGCTAGCGGTTACACAGATACGCAGTATTTT	CATSGPTASGYTDTQYF